This TCR beta chain stems from a study of T cell responses to AZD1222 COVID-19 vaccine (dated by TCRdb to the early 2020s). Broadly, across the study: AZD1222 recipients given second doses at about 4 weeks or at about 12 weeks were pooled, since spike-specific TCR depth and breadth were not found to differ between the two schedules. A total of 233 trial participants underwent TCR sequencing, of whom some 210 received two doses of AZD1222 and 26 received two doses of the MenACWY control vaccine. Trial participants were enrolled by age into 18-55, 56-69 and 70-plus year subgroups, with roughly 150, 30 and 60 TCR-sequenced participants respectively. The full study reports these points: Vaccine-associated CD4 TCRs spanned the whole spike protein, with dominant responses in regions 160-218 and 743-854. Spike-specific TCR breadth and depth rose significantly after two AZD1222 doses compared with day 0 and with MenACWY recipients. Only five or six AZD1222 recipients were SARS-CoV-2 seropositive at baseline, limiting conclusions about previously exposed vaccinees. Nearly half of unique spike-specific TCRs reportedly recognized epitopes outside regions mutated in the B.1.351 and B.1.1.7 variants. In the small 56-69-year group, the increase in depth fell short of significance, most likely because of low power. Participants were mostly white British, with more females than males. The authors suggested clonal diversity may have been underestimated. Because no day 14 peak-response samples were available, repertoires were characterized only after the peak T cell response.

The CDR3 regions of human TCRbeta chains were analyzed by immunosequencing. Regarding the original processing steps: Repertoire TCRs were matched against a reference library of SARS-CoV-2-specific TCRs generated with the MIRA antigen-specificity platform. Breadth was defined as the fraction of unique TCRs that were SARS-CoV-2-associated, and depth was defined as the fraction of total T cells that were SARS-CoV-2-associated. Using the MIRA data, each spike-specific TCR was mapped to the spike region that the TCR reacts to and placed in a CD4 or CD8 class. Log10-transformed breadth and depth values were compared by one-way ANOVA with Sidak's multiple comparisons tests. Not all clones reach the TCRdb copy of this immuneACCESS table, which keeps in-frame sequences only. Checked studies attribute under half of the gap to unresolved V genes and leave the rest unexplained. Clone size and V and J calls were adopted from that table, with D and trimming inferred from the DNA. The sample data list under 150,000 clones, and about 90% of these were observed just once. The ten largest clones take up around 5.5% of the sample.

As to this clone: Its antigen target is currently unknown. No quality values exist for individual bases; no much larger clone is one base distant.

The intended sense of this specimen's time point label: baseline before first vaccination. Samples from vaccinated people were obtained from the UK trials COV001 and COV002, which included a single-blind randomized controlled phase 2/3 trial of AZD1222 (ChAdOx1 nCoV-19) in healthy adults. Trial participant PBMC samples were collected at day 0 and day 28 after the second dose for TCRbeta chain sequencing. This sequence was found in an adult in good health. This sample comprised peripheral blood, obtained on day 0 of AZD1222 vaccination.

CDR3 reads: CSASRGGQVLNQPQHF. Read as DNA, the sequence is TGCAGTGCTAGTAGGGGTGGGCAGGTTTTAAATCAGCCCCAGCATTTT. The rearranged chain carries TRBV20-1 and TRBJ1-5; a weak D assignment points to TRBD1 (5 bases agree). The CDR3 contains 16 residues, cysteine and phenylalanine counted. Just CDR3 DNA is preserved here, 48 bases in frame from base 1. V is shortened by 3 bases, J by 4 bases, and the region joining them spans 19 bases. CDR1 and CDR2 (DFQATT, SNEGSKA) derive from the germline V gene (reference sequence).